These 25 T cell receptor beta chains came from one sample sequenced in a study of T cell repertoires in cytomegalovirus infection. TCRdb re-analysed the reads in MiXCR, keeping a single row per CDR3 protein. The profile shows around 450,000 distinct CDR3 sequences, 31% of them singletons. The sample consisted of PBMCs. These receptors were collected from a human donor in good health (CMV status not recorded). Some clones in this sample may be carry-over from other donors' samples.

This clonotype was seen more than once but under ten times. The chain's CDR3 is CASSERTGEAFF. The CDR3 nucleotides read TGTGCCAGCAGCGAAAGGACGGGTGAAGCTTTCTTT. This chain uses TRBV5-8 with TRBJ1-1, with unresolved D. Germline V gene data show CDR1 as SGHTS and CDR2 as YDEGEE. The CDR3 runs 12 residues. V lost 4 bases and J lost 7, with 11 bases in between.

This clonotype was recorded once. The chain joins TRBV19 to TRBJ2-1, with 10 bases that match TRBD2. Per germline, CDR1 LNHDA and CDR2 SQIVND (reference sequence). This CDR3 comprises 17 residues. Trimming removed 2 bases from V and 5 bases from J; junction bases left unmatched: 9. The CDR3 is CASSIYGAGGPHNEQFF. DNA for the CDR3: TGTGCCAGTAGTATATACGGAGCGGGGGGGCCCCACAATGAGCAGTTCTTC.

The chain combines TRBV7-9 with TRBJ2-7; a possible D gene is TRBD1 (6 bases). V lost 1 base, J lost 7 bases, and 14 bases lay in between. The germline CDR1 and CDR2 sequences are SEHNR and FQNEAQ (reference sequence). This CDR3 comprises 14 residues. This CDR3 is CASSLGWGLGEQYF. CDR3 DNA sequence: TGTGCCAGCAGCTTAGGCTGGGGGCTAGGGGAGCAGTACTTC.

The V call is TRBV6-6, the J call TRBJ1-6; the D is unclear. Trimming removed 2 bases from V and 13 bases from J, with 12 bases in between. Germline values: CDR1 MNHNY, CDR2 SVGAGI (reference sequence). CDR3 length: 13 residues. In DNA, the CDR3 is TGTGCCAGCAGTTACGGTTCCTCGGGGCCCCTCCACTTT. Its protein product is CASSYGSSGPLHF.

This clonotype was detected a few times. The chain uses TRBV6-6 and TRBJ1-5; TRBD1 agrees at 10 bases. V shed 7 bases, J shed 5 bases, and the junction held 8 bases outside the gene matches. This CDR3 is 15 amino acids long. CDR1 is MNHNY and CDR2 is SVGAGI in the germline V gene (reference sequence). The DNA for the CDR3 is TGTGCCAGCACCAAGGGGGGGACAGGGGATCAGCCCCAGCATTTT. It specifies CASTKGGTGDQPQHF.

This clonotype was picked up a small number of times. V gene TRBV6-1 combines with J gene TRBJ2-7; D uncertain. The CDR3 is made up of 16 amino acids. CDR1 and CDR2 from the germline V gene are MNHNS and SASEGT. V was cut by 3 bases and J by 1 base, with 16 bases left in between. CDR3 DNA sequence: TGTGCCAGCAGTGATGCCTGGGCCCTCGGTTCCTACGAGCAGTACTTC. This encodes CASSDAWALGSYEQYF.

The rearrangement links TRBV7-6 to TRBJ2-1, with D tentatively TRBD1 (6 bases). V lost 1 base, J lost 1 base, and 8 bases lay in between. The CDR3 has 15 residues. In germline, CDR1 is SGHVS, CDR2 FNYEAQ. CDR3 region: CASSLGQVSYNEQFF. In DNA, the CDR3 is TGTGCCAGCAGCTTAGGACAGGTATCCTACAATGAGCAGTTCTTC.

The chain uses TRBV29-1 and TRBJ2-7; D perhaps matches TRBD1 (5 bases). The CDR3 is made up of 16 amino acids. Between the trimmed V and J ends, which lost 3 bases and 0 bases, there was a span of 18 bases. CDR1 and CDR2 from the germline V gene are SQVTM and ANQGSEA. CDR3 bases: TGCAGCGTTGAGGCGGCGGAAGGCAGGGACTCCTACGAGCAGTACTTC. Its protein is CSVEAAEGRDSYEQYF.

The genes are TRBV6-5 and TRBJ1-6, with D maybe TRBD1 (6 bases). Germline V gives CDR1 MNHEY, CDR2 SVGAGI. Trimming took 5 bases from V and 0 from J, leaving 17 bases between them. The CDR3 is 18 residues long. The CDR3 DNA reads TGTGCCAGCAGTCCTGAGGTCCCAGGGGCCTCCTATAATTCACCCCTCCACTTT. This translates into CASSPEVPGASYNSPLHF.

This clonotype was seen only a few times. The gene calls are TRBV7-2 and TRBJ2-1; 7 nucleotides line up with TRBD2. This CDR3 region has 17 residues. Germline V gives CDR1 SGHTA, CDR2 FQGNSA. Trimming took 5 bases from V and 10 from J; bases not matched to a gene: 20. The CDR3 DNA follows: TGTGCCAGCAGCCCCCAAGTAGCGGGCCTTCCTCCCGGAGAGCAGTTCTTC. This gives the protein CASSPQVAGLPPGEQFF.

Many counts were recorded for this clonotype. The rearrangement uses TRBV28 and TRBJ2-7; D is perhaps TRBD1 (6 bases). Looked up from germline, CDR1 is MDHEN and CDR2 is SYDVKM. The CDR3 consists of 15 residues. Trimming took 3 bases from V and 3 from J, leaving 15 bases between them. The CDR3 here is CASSFQGRSLYEQYF. In DNA, the CDR3 is TGTGCCAGCAGTTTCCAGGGGCGCTCTCTCTACGAGCAGTACTTC.

This clonotype was seen a few times. This chain uses TRBV19 with TRBJ2-1, with a possible D match to TRBD1 (6 bases). V lost 6 bases to trimming and J lost 4 bases, with 7 bases between them. The CDR3 is made up of 12 amino acids. Germline V gives CDR1 LNHDA, CDR2 SQIVND (reference sequence). The CDR3 loop reads CASRDRYNEQFF. The DNA for the CDR3 is TGTGCCAGTAGGGACAGATACAATGAGCAGTTCTTC.

The sample holds a few counts of this clonotype. The chain combines TRBV29-1 with TRBJ1-3; weak D call: TRBD1 (5 bases). The V gene's germline CDR1 is SQVTM and CDR2 ANQGSEA. The CDR3 sequence is 13 residues long. V was trimmed by 6 bases and J by 0 bases, leaving 9 bases between them. The CDR3 protein is CSVLRDSGNTIYF. In DNA form, the CDR3 reads TGCAGCGTCCTCAGGGACTCTGGAAACACCATATATTTT.

V usage is TRBV5-1 and J usage is TRBJ1-6, with a tentative D call TRBD1 (5 bases). Between the trimmed V and J ends, which lost 0 bases and 7 bases, there was a span of 11 bases. Germline CDR1 is SGHRS and CDR2 is YFSETQ. This CDR3 comprises 15 residues. In DNA form, the CDR3 reads TGCGCCAGCAGCTTGGAGGCAGGGACCAATTCACCCCTCCACTTT. Translating it yields CASSLEAGTNSPLHF.

Notes on this clonotype: A much larger clone differs by one base, so this may be a read error. Because the CDR3 is missing its conserved closing phenylalanine or tryptophan, this is likely a read error. The V gene is TRBV12-3 or TRBV12-4, the J gene TRBJ2-7; 7 bases line up with TRBD1. Trimming at V came to 5 bases and at J to 4 bases, leaving 5 bases not matched to a gene. The CDR3 consists of 13 residues. The CDR3 sequence: CASSPTGLYEQYL. In nucleotides, the CDR3 is TGTGCCAGCAGTCCGACAGGGCTGTACGAGCAGTACTTA.

This clonotype was seen a handful of times. The chain joins TRBV12-3 or TRBV12-4 to TRBJ2-1, with 9 bases that match TRBD2. The ends lost 7 bases at V and 2 bases at J; junction bases unmatched: 15. The CDR3 is made up of 18 amino acids. The DNA of the CDR3 is TGTGCCAGCACCCCCGGGGAAAGAGCGGGGGGACCCTACAATGAGCAGTTCTTC. Encoded protein: CASTPGERAGGPYNEQFF.

Only a few counts were recorded for this clonotype. The chain recombines TRBV10-3 with TRBJ2-3; 7 bases map to TRBD1. The CDR3 extends over 18 amino acids. Germline lookup yields CDR1 ENHRY and CDR2 SYGVKD. J lost 6 bases, V lost 0 bases, and 15 bases had no gene match. The CDR3 protein is CAISESDPGQTLSDTQYF. CDR3 DNA sequence: TGTGCCATCAGTGAGTCGGATCCGGGACAGACCCTTTCGGATACGCAGTATTTT.

This clonotype was picked up a small number of times. This rearrangement joins TRBV24-1 to TRBJ2-3; the D is unclear. The V end lost 4 bases, the J end lost 2 bases, and 6 bases lay between the germline ends. Germline loops: CDR1 KGHDR, CDR2 SFDVKD. The CDR3 is 13 residues long. The CDR3 nucleotides are TGTGCCACCAGTGACCTCCTCACAGATACGCAGTATTTT. Translating gives CATSDLLTDTQYF.

The rearrangement links TRBV28 to TRBJ1-5, with D tentatively TRBD1 (5 bases). Trimming pared 6 bases from V and 2 bases from J, leaving 17 bases between. The germline V gene encodes CDR1 MDHEN and CDR2 SYDVKM. The CDR3 totals 16 residues. CDR3 DNA: TGTGCCAGCAGCACTGGGAGGGGTTGGGGCAATCAGCCCCAGCATTTT. It is translated as CASSTGRGWGNQPQHF.

This chain connects TRBV20-1 to TRBJ1-1; 7 bases align to TRBD1. CDR3 length equals 15 residues. J gave up 5 bases and V 0 bases, and 9 bases lay outside the gene matches. Germline V lookup: CDR1 DFQATT, CDR2 SNEGSKA (reference sequence). CDR3 nucleotide sequence: TGCAGTGCTAGAGATACAACCAGGGGGTGGACTGAAGCTTTCTTT. It translates to CSARDTTRGWTEAFF.

Points on this clonotype: A much larger clone lies a single base off, so this may be a read error. The chain combines TRBV7-6 with TRBJ2-5, with 7 positions matching TRBD1. With 8 bases clipped from V and 5 bases from J, the junction kept 23 bases outside the gene matches. CDR3 size: 18 residues. The germline CDR1 and CDR2 sequences are SGHVS and FNYEAQ. The chain's CDR3 is CASSWVQGVWARVETQYF. DNA of the CDR3: TGTGCCAGCTCCTGGGTCCAGGGGGTTTGGGCCAGGGTCGAGACCCAGTACTTC. Full variable domain (rest looked up from reference TRBV7-6 and TRBJ2-5): GAGVSQSPRYKVTKRGQDVALRCDPISGHVSLYWYRQALGQGPEFLTYFNYEAQQDKSGLPNDRFSAERPEGSISTLTIQRTEQRDSAMYRCASSWVQGVWARVETQYFGPGTRLLVL.

The CDR3 region is CASNHMGSYNEQFF. CDR3 coding DNA: TGTGCCAGCAACCATATGGGCTCCTACAATGAGCAGTTCTTC. The V gene is TRBV5-4, the J gene TRBJ2-1; D remains ambiguous. V was pared by 6 bases and J by 0 bases, with 10 bases between. Germline CDR1 SGHNT, CDR2 YYREEE (reference sequence). This CDR3 is built from 14 residues. Drawing the rest from reference TRBV5-4 and TRBJ2-1, the complete variable domain is ETGVTQSPTHLIKTRGQQVTLRCSSQSGHNTVSWYQQALGQGPQFIFQYYREEENGRGNFPPRFSGLQFPNYSSELNVNALELDDSALYLCASNHMGSYNEQFFGPGTRLTVL.

This clonotype was seen only a few times. This chain connects TRBV18 to TRBJ1-2; 8 nucleotides line up with TRBD1. Looked up from germline, CDR1 is KGHSH and CDR2 is LQKENI. J lost 4 bases, V lost 2 bases, and 6 bases had no gene match. The CDR3 is 15 residues long. CDR3 protein: CASSPGQGFGYGYTF. The CDR3 nucleotides read TGTGCCAGCTCACCAGGACAGGGTTTTGGCTATGGCTACACCTTC.

V is TRBV14 and J is TRBJ2-7; maybe TRBD2 (5 bases). The CDR3 consists of 15 residues. Per the germline V gene, CDR1 is SGHDN and CDR2 is FVKESK. V gave up 2 bases and J gave up 2 bases, with 13 bases separating them. The CDR3 region is CASSQLPGRAYEQYF. The CDR3 DNA sequence: TGTGCCAGCAGCCAACTACCGGGAAGAGCCTACGAGCAGTACTTC.

This sequence joins TRBV7-6 and TRBJ1-1; 9 positions agree with TRBD1. This CDR3 contains 14 residues. Germline loops: CDR1 SGHVS, CDR2 FNYEAQ. Trimming removed 5 bases from V and 3 bases from J; junction bases left unmatched: 4. This CDR3 is CASSQDRGYTEAFF. In DNA, the CDR3 is TGTGCCAGCAGCCAGGACAGGGGTTACACTGAAGCTTTCTTT.